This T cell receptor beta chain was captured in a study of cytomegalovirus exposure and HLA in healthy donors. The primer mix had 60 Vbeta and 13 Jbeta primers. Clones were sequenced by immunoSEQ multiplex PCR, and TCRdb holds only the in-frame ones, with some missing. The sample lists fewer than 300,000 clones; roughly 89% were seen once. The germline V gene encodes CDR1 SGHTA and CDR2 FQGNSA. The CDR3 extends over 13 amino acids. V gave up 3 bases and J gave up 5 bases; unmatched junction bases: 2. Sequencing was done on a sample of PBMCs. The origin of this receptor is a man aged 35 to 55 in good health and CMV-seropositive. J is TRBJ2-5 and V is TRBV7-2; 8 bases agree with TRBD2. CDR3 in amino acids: CASSLAGGETQYF. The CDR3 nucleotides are TGTGCCAGCAGCTTGGCGGGAGGCGAGACCCAGTACTTC.